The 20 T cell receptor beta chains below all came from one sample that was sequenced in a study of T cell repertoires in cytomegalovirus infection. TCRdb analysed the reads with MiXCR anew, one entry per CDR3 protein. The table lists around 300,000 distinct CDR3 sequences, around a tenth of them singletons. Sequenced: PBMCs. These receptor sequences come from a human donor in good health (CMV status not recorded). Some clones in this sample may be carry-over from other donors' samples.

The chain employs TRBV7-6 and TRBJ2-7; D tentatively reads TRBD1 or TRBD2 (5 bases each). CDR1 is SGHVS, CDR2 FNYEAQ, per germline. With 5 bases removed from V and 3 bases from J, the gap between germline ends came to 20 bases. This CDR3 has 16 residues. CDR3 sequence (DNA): TGTGCCAGCAGCCCGGGACCAGAGGCCGCCGGCTACGAGCAGTACTTC. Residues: CASSPGPEAAGYEQYF.

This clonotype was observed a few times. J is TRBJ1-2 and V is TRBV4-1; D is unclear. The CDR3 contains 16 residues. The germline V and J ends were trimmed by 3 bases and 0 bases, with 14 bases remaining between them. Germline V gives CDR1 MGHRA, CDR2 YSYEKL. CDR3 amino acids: CASSHPGREPNYGYTF. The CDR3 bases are TGCGCCAGCAGCCACCCGGGCCGGGAACCTAACTATGGCTACACCTTC.

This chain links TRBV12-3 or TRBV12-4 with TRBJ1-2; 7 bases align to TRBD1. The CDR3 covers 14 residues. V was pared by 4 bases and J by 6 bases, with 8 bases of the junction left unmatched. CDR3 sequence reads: CASSSLDRVDGYTF. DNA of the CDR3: TGTGCCAGCAGTTCCCTCGACAGGGTGGATGGCTACACCTTC.

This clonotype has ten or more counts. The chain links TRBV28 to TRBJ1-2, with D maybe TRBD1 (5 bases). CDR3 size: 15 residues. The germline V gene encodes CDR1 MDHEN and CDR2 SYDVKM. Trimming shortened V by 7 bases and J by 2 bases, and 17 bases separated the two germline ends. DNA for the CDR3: TGTGCCAGCATCCCGAGTGGGGGGGTGAACTATGGCTACACCTTC. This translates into CASIPSGGVNYGYTF.

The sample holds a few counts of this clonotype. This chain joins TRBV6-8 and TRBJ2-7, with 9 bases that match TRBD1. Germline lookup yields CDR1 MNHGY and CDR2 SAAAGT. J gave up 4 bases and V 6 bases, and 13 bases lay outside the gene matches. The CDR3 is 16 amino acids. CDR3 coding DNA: TGTGCCAGCAGCCTCCGGTGGCGGGACAGGGTATACGAGCAGTACTTC. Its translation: CASSLRWRDRVYEQYF.

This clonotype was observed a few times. The CDR3 protein is CASSRVGQPQHF. The CDR3 DNA reads TGTGCCAGCAGCAGGGTCGGACAGCCCCAGCATTTT. This chain joins TRBV2 and TRBJ1-5; the D gene is possibly TRBD1 (5 bases). The CDR3 loop spans 12 amino acids. Trimming left V 6 bases short and J 7 bases short, with 10 bases between. Germline V gene data show CDR1 as SNHLY and CDR2 as FYNNEI.

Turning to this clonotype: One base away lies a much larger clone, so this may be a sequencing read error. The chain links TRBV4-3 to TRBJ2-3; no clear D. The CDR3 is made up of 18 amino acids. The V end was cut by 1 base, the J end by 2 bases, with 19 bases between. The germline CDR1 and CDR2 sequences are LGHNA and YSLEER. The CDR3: CASSQARHSEPPTDTQYF. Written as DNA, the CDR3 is TGCGCCAGCAGCCAAGCCCGGCACAGCGAACCCCCCACAGATACGCAGTATTTT.

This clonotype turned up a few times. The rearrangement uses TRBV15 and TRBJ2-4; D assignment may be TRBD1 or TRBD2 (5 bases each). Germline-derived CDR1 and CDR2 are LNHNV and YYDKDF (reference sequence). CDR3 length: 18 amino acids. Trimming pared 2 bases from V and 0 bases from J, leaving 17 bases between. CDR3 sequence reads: CATSRSGPRALAKNIQYF. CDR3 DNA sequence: TGTGCCACCAGCAGATCGGGACCCAGGGCGCTAGCCAAAAACATTCAGTACTTC.

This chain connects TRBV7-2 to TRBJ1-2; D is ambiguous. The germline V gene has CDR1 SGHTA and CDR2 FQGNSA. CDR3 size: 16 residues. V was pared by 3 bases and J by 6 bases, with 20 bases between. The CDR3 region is CASSLGKQLQSNGYTF. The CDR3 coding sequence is TGTGCCAGCAGCTTGGGGAAACAGCTTCAGTCGAATGGCTACACCTTC.

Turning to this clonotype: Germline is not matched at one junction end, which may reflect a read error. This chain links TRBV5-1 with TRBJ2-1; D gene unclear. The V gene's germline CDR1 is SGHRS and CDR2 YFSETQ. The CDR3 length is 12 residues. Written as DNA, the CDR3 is TGCGTCAGCAGCCAGGCGGCCAATGAGCAGTTCTTC. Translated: CVSSQAANEQFF.

In DNA form, the CDR3 reads TGTGCCAGCAGCTTCCTGCGGGGAGGGACTGAAGCTTTCTTT. Encoded protein: CASSFLRGGTEAFF. This sequence joins TRBV7-9 and TRBJ1-1; D remains unclear. V was clipped by 3 bases and J by 5 bases, with 13 bases between them. Germline CDR1 SEHNR, CDR2 FQNEAQ (reference sequence). CDR3 length: 14 residues.

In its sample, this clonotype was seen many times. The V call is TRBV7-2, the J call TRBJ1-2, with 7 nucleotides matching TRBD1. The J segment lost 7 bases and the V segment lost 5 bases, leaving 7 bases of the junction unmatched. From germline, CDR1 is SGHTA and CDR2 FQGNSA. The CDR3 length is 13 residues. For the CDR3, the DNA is TGTGCCAGCAGCATAGAAACAGGGGCTGGCTACACCTTC. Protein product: CASSIETGAGYTF.

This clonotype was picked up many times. CDR3 bases: TGTGCCAGCAGTTTATTTACGTCACCCGATGGATCCGCGCTGTACCAAGAGACCCAGTACTTC. Protein: CASSLFTSPDGSALYQETQYF. The genes are TRBV28 and TRBJ2-5; D remains ambiguous. The CDR3 consists of 21 residues. Germline CDR1 reads MDHEN; CDR2 reads SYDVKM. The V end lost 1 base, the J end lost 0 bases, and 27 bases lay between the germline ends.

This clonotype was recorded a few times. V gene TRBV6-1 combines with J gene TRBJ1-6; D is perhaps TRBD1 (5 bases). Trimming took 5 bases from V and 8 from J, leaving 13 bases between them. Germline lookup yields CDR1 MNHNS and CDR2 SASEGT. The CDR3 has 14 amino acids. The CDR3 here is CASSPGTLDSPLHF. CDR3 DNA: TGTGCCAGCAGTCCCGGGACTTTGGATTCACCCCTCCACTTT.

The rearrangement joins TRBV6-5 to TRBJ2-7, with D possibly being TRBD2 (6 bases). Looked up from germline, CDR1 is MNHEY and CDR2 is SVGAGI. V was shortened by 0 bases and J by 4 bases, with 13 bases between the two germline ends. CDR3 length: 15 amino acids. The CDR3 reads CASSYSAGIRYEQYF. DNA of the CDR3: TGTGCCAGCAGTTACTCCGCGGGAATTCGATACGAGCAGTACTTC.

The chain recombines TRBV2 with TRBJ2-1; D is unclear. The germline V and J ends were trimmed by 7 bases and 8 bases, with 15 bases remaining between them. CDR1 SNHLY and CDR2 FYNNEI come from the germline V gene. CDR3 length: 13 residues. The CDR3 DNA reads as TGTGCCAGCAAAGGACGGCGGAGCCATGAGCAGTTCTTC. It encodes CASKGRRSHEQFF. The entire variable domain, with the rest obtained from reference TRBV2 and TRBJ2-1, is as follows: EPEVTQTPSHQVTQMGQEVILRCVPISNHLYFYWYRQILGQKVEFLVSFYNNEISEKSEIFDDQFSVERPDGSNFTLKIRSTKLEDSAMYFCASKGRRSHEQFFGPGTRLTVL.

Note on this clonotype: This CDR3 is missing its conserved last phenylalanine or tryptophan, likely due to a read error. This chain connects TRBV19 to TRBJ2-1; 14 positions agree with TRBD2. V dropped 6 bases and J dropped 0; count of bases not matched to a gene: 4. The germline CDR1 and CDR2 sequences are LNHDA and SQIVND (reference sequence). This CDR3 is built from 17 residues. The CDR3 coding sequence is TGTGCCAGTAGGAGACTAGCGGGAGGGAGCTCCTACAATGAGCAGTTCCTC. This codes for CASRRLAGGSSYNEQFL.

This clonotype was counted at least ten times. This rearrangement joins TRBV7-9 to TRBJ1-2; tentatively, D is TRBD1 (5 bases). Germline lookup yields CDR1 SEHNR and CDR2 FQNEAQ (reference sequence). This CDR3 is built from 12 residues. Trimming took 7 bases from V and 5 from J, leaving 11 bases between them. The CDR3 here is CASTNGGYGYTF. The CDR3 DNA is TGTGCCAGCACAAACGGGGGGTATGGCTACACCTTC.

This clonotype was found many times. CDR3 DNA: TGTGCCAGCAGCTTAGCGGTCCAGGCGAGCTCCTATAATTCACCCCTCCACTTT. Amino acids: CASSLAVQASSYNSPLHF. The rearrangement uses TRBV7-2 and TRBJ1-6; D gene ambiguous. The germline V gene encodes CDR1 SGHTA and CDR2 FQGNSA. CDR3 length: 18 residues. The V end was cut by 0 bases, the J end by 0 bases, with 12 bases between.

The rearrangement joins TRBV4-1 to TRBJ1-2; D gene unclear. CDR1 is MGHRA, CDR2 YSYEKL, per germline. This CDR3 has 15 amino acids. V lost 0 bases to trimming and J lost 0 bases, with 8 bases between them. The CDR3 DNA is TGCGCCAGCAGCCAAGATAGTTCTACTAACTATGGCTACACCTTC. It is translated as CASSQDSSTNYGYTF.